Below are 26 T cell receptor beta chains sequenced from a single sample in a study of control samples from healthy donors and cancer patients. Generated by immunoSEQ multiplex PCR, the TCRdb table keeps only in-frame clones and is missing some. The repertoire has 400,000 to 450,000 clones, 80% to 95% of them found once; the top ten carry approximately 6.3%. The sequenced sample consisted of PBMCs. All receptors come from a man between 35 and 55 years old with head and neck cancer.

The chain combines TRBV6-5 with TRBJ1-1; tentative D call: TRBD1 (6 bases). The length of the CDR3 is 15 residues. Germline assignment: CDR1 MNHEY and CDR2 SVGAGI. Trimming removed 2 bases from V and 2 bases from J, with 12 bases in between. CDR3 region: CASSYQWTDNTEAFF. The CDR3 DNA sequence: TGTGCCAGCAGTTACCAATGGACAGATAACACTGAAGCTTTCTTT.

The genes are TRBV29-1 and TRBJ1-1; 7 bases are a match to TRBD1. CDR1 is SQVTM and CDR2 is ANQGSEA in the germline V gene. With 6 bases clipped from V and 1 base from J, the junction kept 5 bases outside the gene matches. The CDR3 covers 13 residues. CDR3 in amino acids: CSVIQGTNTEAFF. The CDR3 DNA sequence: TGCAGCGTCATACAGGGGACGAACACTGAAGCTTTCTTT.

Here the CDR3 DNA reads TGCGCCAGCAGCCAGGCCGTGGGGAATGCTGAAAAACTGTTTTTT. It codes for CASSQAVGNAEKLFF. The chain couples TRBV5-1 to TRBJ1-4; D is undetermined. Germline lookup yields CDR1 SGHRS and CDR2 YFSETQ. This CDR3 is built from 15 residues. Trimming removed 4 bases at V and 7 bases at J, with 17 bases between.

The rearrangement uses TRBV24-1 and TRBJ2-7; D is perhaps TRBD2 (7 bases). CDR1 KGHDR and CDR2 SFDVKD come from the germline V gene. Trimming left V 7 bases short and J 6 bases short, with 18 bases between. The CDR3 totals 14 residues. The CDR3 here is CATRMGGRKSEQYF. Here the CDR3 DNA reads TGTGCCACCAGGATGGGGGGGCGAAAATCCGAGCAGTACTTC.

The gene calls are TRBV7-9 and TRBJ1-2; D is unclear. Trimming took off 1 base at V and 3 bases at J, with 6 bases between the two ends. The CDR3 sequence is 13 residues long. The germline CDR1 and CDR2 sequences are SEHNR and FQNEAQ (reference sequence). CDR3 loop: CASSLVPDYGYTF. The CDR3 nucleotides are TGTGCCAGCAGCTTAGTGCCTGACTATGGCTACACCTTC. The full variable domain, its missing parts supplied by reference TRBV7-9 and TRBJ1-2, is DTGVSQNPRHKITKRGQNVTFRCDPISEHNRLYWYRQTLGQGPEFLTYFQNEAQLEKSRLLSDRFSAERPKGSFSTLEIQRTEQGDSAMYLCASSLVPDYGYTFGSGTRLTVV.

The chain is built from TRBV29-1 and TRBJ1-1; D uncertain. This CDR3 comprises 13 residues. CDR1 is SQVTM, CDR2 ANQGSEA, per germline. V gave up 6 bases and J gave up 2 bases, with 13 bases separating them. This CDR3 is CSVNKASNTEAFF. The CDR3 DNA sequence: TGCAGCGTAAACAAGGCTTCCAACACTGAAGCTTTCTTT. The whole variable domain, filled in from reference TRBV29-1 and TRBJ1-1, reads SAVISQKPSRDICQRGTSLTIQCQVDSQVTMMFWYRQQPGQSLTLIATANQGSEATYESGFVIDKFPISRPNLTFSTLTVSNMSPEDSSIYLCSVNKASNTEAFFGQGTRLTVV.

This clone was counted once. The chain has TRBV5-6 and TRBJ1-6, with TRBD1 matching 7 bases. Germline CDR1 SGHDT, CDR2 YYEEEE. The CDR3 sequence is 14 residues long. The V gene end was trimmed by 4 bases and the J gene end by 7 bases; junction bases not matched to a gene: 5. As DNA, the CDR3 is TGTGCCAGCAGCATATACAGGGGAAATTCACCCCTCCACTTT. It specifies CASSIYRGNSPLHF.

The chain joins TRBV5-1 to TRBJ1-2, with D unresolved. Germline values: CDR1 SGHRS, CDR2 YFSETQ. V lost 9 bases to trimming and J lost 8 bases, with 20 bases between them. CDR3 size: 13 residues. The chain's CDR3 is CATSEELGIGYTF. The CDR3, as DNA: TGCGCCACTAGTGAGGAGCTTGGAATCGGCTACACCTTC.

This chain uses TRBV7-9 with TRBJ2-3; possible D gene TRBD2, 7 bases. The CDR3 is 14 residues long. Deletions cut 5 bases from V and 6 bases from J, with 15 bases between. CDR1 is SEHNR, CDR2 FQNEAQ, per germline (reference sequence). The CDR3 DNA is TGTGCCAGCAGCCCGGGGGGCTCCAAGGATACGCAGTATTTT. Protein: CASSPGGSKDTQYF.

The chain employs TRBV4-2 and TRBJ2-3, with TRBD2 identical over 7 bases. This CDR3 is built from 16 residues. V shed 1 base, J shed 0 bases, and the junction held 4 bases outside the gene matches. Germline lookup yields CDR1 LGHNA and CDR2 YNFKEQ. CDR3 DNA: TGTGCCAGCAGCCAAGTGGGACTACCTAGCACAGATACGCAGTATTTT. The encoded protein is CASSQVGLPSTDTQYF.

This clone was seen only once. The genes are TRBV6-5 and TRBJ1-1, with 9 bases that match TRBD1. Germline V lookup: CDR1 MNHEY, CDR2 SVGAGI. Trimming at V came to 6 bases and at J to 7 bases, leaving 6 bases not matched to a gene. This CDR3 has 13 residues. The CDR3 nucleotides read TGTGCCAGCAGCAAAGACAGGGGGGATGAAGCTTTCTTT. Its protein product is CASSKDRGDEAFF.

V gene TRBV13 combines with J gene TRBJ2-1; 10 nucleotides agree with TRBD2. This CDR3 is built from 16 residues. V trimming: 5 bases; J trimming: 7 bases; junction bases outside the gene matches: 11. Per germline, CDR1 PRHDT and CDR2 FYEKMQ (reference sequence). The CDR3 is CASSPLGLAGDNEQFF. The CDR3 coding sequence is TGTGCCAGCAGCCCCTTGGGGCTAGCGGGGGATAATGAGCAGTTCTTC.

The chain has TRBV5-4 and TRBJ2-7, with 9 bases matching TRBD2. The CDR3 has 15 amino acids. Germline V gene data show CDR1 as SGHNT and CDR2 as YYREEE (reference sequence). The V gene end was trimmed by 0 bases and the J gene end by 6 bases; junction bases not matched to a gene: 7. The CDR3 nucleotides read TGTGCCAGCAGCTTGGCCTTTAGCGGGAGCGCCGAGCAGTACTTC. Translation gives CASSLAFSGSAEQYF.

V usage is TRBV18 and J usage is TRBJ1-2; 8 bases map to TRBD1. The germline CDR1 and CDR2 sequences are KGHSH and LQKENI. The CDR3 has 16 amino acids. V trimming: 5 bases; J trimming: 5 bases; junction bases outside the gene matches: 13. The CDR3 nucleotides read TGTGCCAGCTCATCAGCCCTCAGGGGGCCCCCGTATGGCTACACCTTC. The encoded protein is CASSSALRGPPYGYTF.

The J gene is TRBJ2-7, the V gene TRBV18; unclear D gene. V lost 0 bases to trimming and J lost 3 bases, with 9 bases between them. The CDR3 extends over 14 amino acids. CDR1 and CDR2 (germline): KGHSH, LQKENI. The CDR3 region is CASSPPASHYEQYF. CDR3 sequence (DNA): TGTGCCAGCTCACCACCGGCCAGTCACTACGAGCAGTACTTC.

This clone occurred a few times. The rearrangement joins TRBV11-2 to TRBJ1-1; D remains unclear. Germline loops: CDR1 SGHAT, CDR2 FQNNGV. Trimming pared 3 bases from V and 7 bases from J, leaving 9 bases between. The CDR3 runs to 12 residues. DNA for the CDR3: TGTGCCAGCAGCTTCTCTCAGAGTGAAGCTTTCTTT. It yields the protein CASSFSQSEAFF.

V usage is TRBV7-2 and J usage is TRBJ1-2; TRBD1 matches 7 bases. The length of the CDR3 is 15 residues. The V gene's germline CDR1 is SGHTA and CDR2 FQGNSA. The V and J ends lost 2 bases and 2 bases, in that order; junction bases with no gene match: 5. CDR3 nucleotides: TGTGCCAGCAGCTTAACCCCGGACAGGAACTATGGCTACACCTTC. It is translated as CASSLTPDRNYGYTF.

A remark on this clone: One junction end disagrees with the germline gene, perhaps due to a read error. The chain has TRBV29-1 and TRBJ1-2, with 10 bases aligning to TRBD1. Germline CDR1 is SQVTM and CDR2 is ANQGSEA. CDR3 length: 14 residues. CDR3 sequence reads: CSFEGQGSGYGYTF. DNA of the CDR3: TGCAGCTTTGAGGGACAGGGGTCGGGCTATGGCTACACCTTC.

The rearrangement joins TRBV18 to TRBJ2-1; 10 bases fit TRBD2. The CDR3 spans 15 residues. After removal of 3 bases from V and 4 bases from J, the junction contained 3 bases not matched to a gene. Germline assignment: CDR1 KGHSH and CDR2 LQKENI. DNA for the CDR3: TGTGCCAGCTCACCCAAGCGGGGGGGATACAATGAGCAGTTCTTC. Its translation: CASSPKRGGYNEQFF.

The chain joins TRBV18 to TRBJ2-3; D is uncertain. V was cut by 5 bases and J by 2 bases, with 5 bases left in between. The CDR3 is made up of 12 amino acids. Per the germline V gene, CDR1 is KGHSH and CDR2 is LQKENI. As DNA, the CDR3 is TGTGCCAGCTCAGCATTCACAGATACGCAGTATTTT. Translated, it gives CASSAFTDTQYF.

The rearrangement joins TRBV2 to TRBJ2-5; perhaps D is TRBD1 or TRBD2 (6 bases each). V lost 6 bases and J 5 bases, leaving 13 bases between the germline ends. The CDR3 loop spans 13 amino acids. Germline lookup yields CDR1 SNHLY and CDR2 FYNNEI. The CDR3 DNA reads as TGTGCCAGCAGCGCGCAGGGGAGGGAGACCCAGTACTTC. It codes for CASSAQGRETQYF.

This chain links TRBV5-1 with TRBJ2-7; 9 bases agree with TRBD2. The J segment lost 3 bases and the V segment lost 1 base, leaving 5 bases of the junction unmatched. From germline, CDR1 is SGHRS and CDR2 YFSETQ. The CDR3 length is 15 residues. CDR3 region: CASSLTSGPVYEQYF. CDR3 coding DNA: TGCGCCAGCAGCTTGACTAGCGGGCCGGTCTACGAGCAGTACTTC.

The chain joins TRBV27 to TRBJ2-2; D not certain. Trimming took 3 bases from V and 10 from J, leaving 12 bases between them. The CDR3 sequence is 13 residues long. Per the germline V gene, CDR1 is MNHEY and CDR2 is SMNVEV (reference sequence). Here the CDR3 DNA reads TGTGCCAGCAGTTTCCCTCGGTCGGAGGAGCTGTTTTTT. Translating it yields CASSFPRSEELFF.

V gene TRBV28 combines with J gene TRBJ1-4; TRBD1 is a possible D gene (5 bases). The V end lost 5 bases, the J end lost 8 bases, and 18 bases lay between the germline ends. Germline CDR1 MDHEN, CDR2 SYDVKM. The length of the CDR3 is 15 residues. CDR3: CASSPRGGLGEKLFF. CDR3 bases: TGTGCCAGCAGTCCCCGTGGGGGATTAGGAGAAAAACTGTTTTTT.

Only one count was recorded for this clone. The gene calls are TRBV28 and TRBJ1-2; the match to TRBD1 covers 8 bases. The CDR3 has 16 amino acids. V gave up 4 bases and J gave up 8 bases; unmatched junction bases: 15. Germline CDR1 MDHEN, CDR2 SYDVKM. The CDR3 DNA reads TGTGCCAGCAGTTCCCCCTCCCGGGGACAGGCGGCAGGCTACACCTTC. The encoded protein is CASSSPSRGQAAGYTF.

The V call is TRBV6-6, the J call TRBJ1-2; TRBD1 agrees at 9 bases. The V gene's germline CDR1 is MNHNY and CDR2 SVGAGI (reference sequence). V gave up 2 bases and J gave up 2 bases; unmatched junction bases: 0. This CDR3 spans 14 amino acids. CDR3 loop: CASSYGQGNYGYTF. The CDR3 region has the DNA TGTGCCAGCAGTTACGGACAGGGGAACTATGGCTACACCTTC.